These T cell receptor beta chains were read from a single sample in a study of early T cells in non-severe SARS-CoV-2 infection. TCRdb recomputed calls from the 5' RACE reads with MiXCR, one row per CDR3 protein. The sample includes around 50,000 distinct CDR3 sequences, over 10% of them seen just once. Material: whole blood. All receptors derive from an adult who was a healthcare worker with PCR-confirmed SARS-CoV-2 infection or an uninfected control (not recorded which). The CDR3 runs from the conserved cysteine through the conserved F or W. The D gene is left open where the match is weak. Clone size is not always given. Where it is, it says once, few, many or a class for expanded clones.

clone_size: few
v_call: TRBV24-1
d_call: TRBD1
j_call: TRBJ2-6
cdr3_nt: TGTGCCACCAGTGATTTTGACAGGGTAAGGGGGGCCAACGTCCTGACTTTC
cdr3_aa: CATSDFDRVRGANVLTF

clone_size: few
v_call: TRBV7-9
d_call: NA
j_call: TRBJ2-1
cdr3_nt: TGTGCCAGCAGCTTAGCGCTAGTGACTCTGAATGAGCAGTTCTTC
cdr3_aa: CASSLALVTLNEQFF

clone_size: many
v_call: TRBV4-2
d_call: NA
j_call: TRBJ1-2
cdr3_nt: TGTGCCAGCAGCCCCGACTTACAGGCGTACTATGGCTACACCTTC
cdr3_aa: CASSPDLQAYYGYTF

clone_size: many
v_call: TRBV29-1
d_call: TRBD2
j_call: TRBJ2-7
cdr3_nt: TGCAGCGGAGGCGGGGGGGTCTACGAGCAGTACTTC
cdr3_aa: CSGGGGVYEQYF

clone_size: NA
v_call: TRBV5-1
d_call: NA
j_call: TRBJ1-5
cdr3_nt: TGCGCCAGCAGCTTGGGAATTCCTAGCAATCAGCCCCAGCATTTT
cdr3_aa: CASSLGIPSNQPQHF

clone_size: few
v_call: TRBV28
d_call: NA
j_call: TRBJ1-1
cdr3_nt: TGTGCCAGCTTGGAGTTCTCGAAGAACACTGAAGCTTTCTTT
cdr3_aa: CASLEFSKNTEAFF

clone_size: many
v_call: TRBV10-3
d_call: TRBD2
j_call: TRBJ2-3
cdr3_nt: TGTGCCATCAGTGGTCGCGGGAGACTCACAGATACGCAGTATTTT
cdr3_aa: CAISGRGRLTDTQYF

clone_size: many
v_call: TRBV6-2/TRBV6-3
d_call: TRBD2
j_call: TRBJ2-1
cdr3_nt: TGTGCCAGCAAGGCGGGGGTCAGCTCCTACAATGAGCAGTTCTTC
cdr3_aa: CASKAGVSSYNEQFF

clone_size: many
v_call: TRBV11-3
d_call: TRBD2
j_call: TRBJ2-1
cdr3_nt: TGTGCCAGCAGCTTAGATGGCGGGAGAGTCACCAATGAGCAGTTCTTC
cdr3_aa: CASSLDGGRVTNEQFF

clone_size: many
v_call: TRBV28
d_call: TRBD2
j_call: TRBJ2-1
cdr3_nt: TGTGCCAGCAGTTCCTCCCCCCCCAAGCGGGACTACAATGAGCAGTTCTTC
cdr3_aa: CASSSSPPKRDYNEQFF

clone_size: NA
v_call: TRBV12-3/TRBV12-4
d_call: NA
j_call: TRBJ2-3
cdr3_nt: TGTGCCAGCACCCCGACGCAGGACAACACAGATACGCAGTATTTT
cdr3_aa: CASTPTQDNTDTQYF

clone_size: few
v_call: TRBV29-1
d_call: NA
j_call: TRBJ2-2
cdr3_nt: TGCAGCGTGTCACAGGACTTGGTGGGGGAGCTGTTTTTT
cdr3_aa: CSVSQDLVGELFF

clone_size: many
v_call: TRBV11-3
d_call: TRBD1
j_call: TRBJ2-1
cdr3_nt: TGTGCCAGCAGCTCTCCGGGACAGGGAGAGAATGAGCAGTTCTTC
cdr3_aa: CASSSPGQGENEQFF

clone_size: many
v_call: TRBV7-9
d_call: TRBD1
j_call: TRBJ2-2
cdr3_nt: TGTGCCAGCAGCTGGGACAGCAACACCGGGGAGCTGTTTTTT
cdr3_aa: CASSWDSNTGELFF

clone_size: many
v_call: TRBV7-2
d_call: TRBD1
j_call: TRBJ1-6
cdr3_nt: TGTGCCAGCAGACTTGGGACAGGGGGTAATTCACCCCTCCACTTT
cdr3_aa: CASRLGTGGNSPLHF

clone_size: few
v_call: TRBV27
d_call: NA
j_call: TRBJ2-1
cdr3_nt: TGTGCCAGCACCTTTACATCACAATACAATGAGCAGTTCTTC
cdr3_aa: CASTFTSQYNEQFF

clone_size: many
v_call: TRBV6-4
d_call: TRBD1
j_call: TRBJ1-1
cdr3_nt: TGTGCCAGCAGCTCCGGAGGGGACCCCAGGGGGGACACTGAAGCTTTCTTT
cdr3_aa: CASSSGGDPRGDTEAFF

clone_size: many
v_call: TRBV12-3/TRBV12-4
d_call: TRBD1
j_call: TRBJ1-1
cdr3_nt: TGTGCCAGCATCCCGGGACAGGCGAACACTGAAGCTTTCTTT
cdr3_aa: CASIPGQANTEAFF

clone_size: many
v_call: TRBV5-4
d_call: TRBD2
j_call: TRBJ2-5
cdr3_nt: TGTGCCAGCAGCTTGGGGACTAGCGGTGTAAGAGAGACCCAGTACTTC
cdr3_aa: CASSLGTSGVRETQYF

clone_size: NA
v_call: TRBV5-4
d_call: TRBD2
j_call: TRBJ2-2
cdr3_nt: TGTGCCAGCAGCTTGCAGGCGGGAGTAAACGGGGAGCTGTTTTTT
cdr3_aa: CASSLQAGVNGELFF

clone_size: many
v_call: TRBV19
d_call: TRBD1
j_call: TRBJ1-2
cdr3_nt: TGTGCCAGTAGTATAAAGGGCGTGACAGGGGGTGCGTACCCCTCTTCCTTC
cdr3_aa: CASSIKGVTGGAYPSSF

clone_size: few
v_call: TRBV27
d_call: TRBD2
j_call: TRBJ2-7
cdr3_nt: TGTGCCAGCAGTTTATCGGGAGGGGTGAGGGGTTACGAGCAGTACTTC
cdr3_aa: CASSLSGGVRGYEQYF

clone_size: many
v_call: TRBV14
d_call: NA
j_call: TRBJ2-3
cdr3_nt: TGTGCCAGCAGCCAAAAAATCATCAGCACAGATACGCAGTATTTT
cdr3_aa: CASSQKIISTDTQYF

clone_size: NA
v_call: TRBV6-1
d_call: NA
j_call: TRBJ1-1
cdr3_nt: TGTGCCAGCAGTGTTTCGACAGGAGCCTACCGTGAAGCTTTCTTT
cdr3_aa: CASSVSTGAYREAFF

clone_size: many
v_call: TRBV4-1
d_call: TRBD2
j_call: TRBJ2-4
cdr3_nt: TGCGCCAGCAGCCAAGTTACTAGCGGGGGCCAGGAAGCCAAAAACATTCAGTACTTC
cdr3_aa: CASSQVTSGGQEAKNIQYF

clone_size: many
v_call: TRBV5-1
d_call: NA
j_call: TRBJ2-1
cdr3_nt: TGCGCCAGCAGCTCCATCGGGGAAGTGGGGAATGAGCAGTTCTTC
cdr3_aa: CASSSIGEVGNEQFF

clone_size: many
v_call: TRBV7-6
d_call: NA
j_call: TRBJ2-1
cdr3_nt: TGTGCCAGCAGCTTTGGGCCAGCGGGCAGGTACAATGAGCAGTTCTTC
cdr3_aa: CASSFGPAGRYNEQFF

clone_size: NA
v_call: TRBV2
d_call: NA
j_call: TRBJ2-7
cdr3_nt: TGTGCCAGCGGCTCTCAGTCGAGCAGTCAGTACTTC
cdr3_aa: CASGSQSSSQYF

clone_size: NA
v_call: TRBV5-1
d_call: NA
j_call: TRBJ2-2
cdr3_nt: TGCGCCAGCAGCTTGAAGCAGGGTGGTGGGGAGCTGTTTTTT
cdr3_aa: CASSLKQGGGELFF

clone_size: many
v_call: TRBV7-2
d_call: NA
j_call: TRBJ1-5
cdr3_nt: TGTGCCAGCAGCCACGACACTTATCAGCCCCAGCATTTT
cdr3_aa: CASSHDTYQPQHF

clone_size: many
v_call: TRBV5-8
d_call: TRBD1
j_call: TRBJ1-5
cdr3_nt: TGTGCCAGCAAGGCGGACAGGGGGCGAAGCAATCAGCCCCAGCATTTT
cdr3_aa: CASKADRGRSNQPQHF

clone_size: many
v_call: TRBV20-1
d_call: TRBD1
j_call: TRBJ2-7
cdr3_nt: TGCAGTGCTAGAGGACAGGGGGCTAAGTACGAGCAGTACTTC
cdr3_aa: CSARGQGAKYEQYF

clone_size: many
v_call: TRBV25-1
d_call: NA
j_call: TRBJ1-6
cdr3_nt: TGTGCCAGCAGTGGCCCCTCCGGGACATCGAATTCACCCCTCCACTTT
cdr3_aa: CASSGPSGTSNSPLHF

clone_size: NA
v_call: TRBV29-1
d_call: NA
j_call: TRBJ1-1
cdr3_nt: TGCAGCGTCTCGACCAGGGCCCAGAACACTGAAGCTTTCTTT
cdr3_aa: CSVSTRAQNTEAFF

clone_size: few
v_call: TRBV7-3
d_call: NA
j_call: TRBJ1-2
cdr3_nt: TGTGCCAGCAGCTCTATCCGCACAGGAAACTATGGCTACACCTTC
cdr3_aa: CASSSIRTGNYGYTF

clone_size: few
v_call: TRBV2
d_call: NA
j_call: TRBJ2-7
cdr3_nt: TGTGCCAGCAATCCGGGGCCAGCCGCGGAGCAGTACTTC
cdr3_aa: CASNPGPAAEQYF

clone_size: NA
v_call: TRBV9
d_call: TRBD2
j_call: TRBJ2-3
cdr3_nt: TGTGCCAGCAGCGTAGCTAGCGGGGGGTTCCCAGATACGCAGTATTTT
cdr3_aa: CASSVASGGFPDTQYF

clone_size: few
v_call: TRBV15
d_call: NA
j_call: TRBJ2-1
cdr3_nt: TGTGCCACCAGCAAGAGGGGGGATCCCAGCCTATACAATGAGCAGTTCTTC
cdr3_aa: CATSKRGDPSLYNEQFF

clone_size: few
v_call: TRBV5-1
d_call: TRBD2
j_call: TRBJ2-7
cdr3_nt: TGCGCCAGCAGCTTGGCACTAGCGGGAGGCTACGAGCAGTACTTC
cdr3_aa: CASSLALAGGYEQYF

clone_size: many
v_call: TRBV20-1
d_call: NA
j_call: TRBJ1-1
cdr3_nt: TGCAGTGCTACTCGGACAGCTAACACTGAAGCTTTCTTT
cdr3_aa: CSATRTANTEAFF

clone_size: many
v_call: TRBV9
d_call: NA
j_call: TRBJ2-2
cdr3_nt: TGTGCCAGCAGCCCCCTGGAGGCCGGGGAGCTGTTTTTT
cdr3_aa: CASSPLEAGELFF

clone_size: many
v_call: TRBV7-2
d_call: NA
j_call: TRBJ2-1
cdr3_nt: TGTGCCAGCAGCACGCGGACACTGGAGATTCACAATGAGCAGTTCTTC
cdr3_aa: CASSTRTLEIHNEQFF

clone_size: NA
v_call: TRBV24-1
d_call: TRBD2
j_call: TRBJ2-2
cdr3_nt: TGTGCCACCAGTGACCCTGGACTAGACGGCGCCGGGGAGCTGTTTTTT
cdr3_aa: CATSDPGLDGAGELFF

clone_size: many
v_call: TRBV12-3/TRBV12-4
d_call: TRBD1
j_call: TRBJ1-2
cdr3_nt: TGTGCCAGCAGGAGACAGGGAACGGCTAACTATGGCTACACCTTC
cdr3_aa: CASRRQGTANYGYTF

clone_size: many
v_call: TRBV21-1
d_call: NA
j_call: TRBJ2-7
cdr3_nt: TGTGCCAGCAGCAAAGAAACGGAAGAACATCCCGAGCAGTACTTC
cdr3_aa: CASSKETEEHPEQYF

clone_size: many
v_call: TRBV28
d_call: NA
j_call: TRBJ1-2
cdr3_nt: TGTGCCAGCAGTTTCCAGGGGCCCACTAACTATGGCTACACCTTC
cdr3_aa: CASSFQGPTNYGYTF

clone_size: NA
v_call: TRBV20-1
d_call: TRBD1
j_call: TRBJ1-3
cdr3_nt: TGCAGTGCCACTGGGACAGGAACTGGAAACACCATATATTTT
cdr3_aa: CSATGTGTGNTIYF

clone_size: NA
v_call: TRBV20-1
d_call: TRBD2
j_call: TRBJ2-1
cdr3_nt: TGCAGTGCTAGAGACGTGCTAGCGGGGGACTACAATGAGCAGTTCTTC
cdr3_aa: CSARDVLAGDYNEQFF

clone_size: many
v_call: TRBV11-2
d_call: TRBD1
j_call: TRBJ2-7
cdr3_nt: TGTGCCAGCAGCTTCTCCCCCGGGACAGGGGCCCACGAGCAGTACTTC
cdr3_aa: CASSFSPGTGAHEQYF